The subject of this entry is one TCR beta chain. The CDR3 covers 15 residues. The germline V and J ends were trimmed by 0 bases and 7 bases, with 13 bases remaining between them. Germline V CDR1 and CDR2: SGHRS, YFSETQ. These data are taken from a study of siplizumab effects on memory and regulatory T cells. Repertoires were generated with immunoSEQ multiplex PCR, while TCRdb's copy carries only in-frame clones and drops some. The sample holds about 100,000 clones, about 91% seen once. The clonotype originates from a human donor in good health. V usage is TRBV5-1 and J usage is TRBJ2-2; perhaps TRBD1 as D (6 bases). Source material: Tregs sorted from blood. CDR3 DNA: TGCGCCAGCAGCTTGGATCCTAGAGGGGGCGGGGAGCTGTTTTTT. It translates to CASSLDPRGGGELFF.